A selection of T cell receptor beta chains follows, all from one sample in a study of response to subunit inactivated influenza vaccine. TCRdb recomputed calls from the RT-PCR reads with MiXCR, one row per CDR3 protein. There are about 500,000 distinct CDR3 sequences in the sample; approximately 16% occur only once, and about 3% lies in the top ten. Source: CD4+ T cells sorted from PBMCs, taken less than 30 months after vaccination. These receptors all come from a man between 50 and 69 years old who received an inactivated influenza vaccine. CDR3s include the opening cysteine and the closing phenylalanine or tryptophan. D genes are given only for firm matches. A clone size is listed for some rows: how often the clone was seen (once, few, many), or a class if it is expanded.

D,V,size,J,CDR3,DNA
NA,TRBV4-3,few,TRBJ2-1,CASSRSGRNYNEQFF,TGCGCCAGCAGCCGGTCGGGACGGAACTACAATGAGCAGTTCTTC
NA,TRBV27,NA,TRBJ2-7,CASSLRVGGYYEQYF,TGTGCCAGCAGTTTACGGGTGGGGGGCTACTACGAGCAGTACTTC
NA,TRBV12-3/TRBV12-4,NA,TRBJ1-1,CASSLSGPNTEAFF,TGTGCCAGCAGTTTATCAGGACCGAACACTGAAGCTTTCTTT
TRBD1,TRBV5-1,few,TRBJ2-7,CASRVGGQGYEQYF,TGCGCCAGTCGGGTCGGCGGACAGGGCTACGAGCAGTACTTC
NA,TRBV6-1,few,TRBJ2-3,CASRARIFPDTQYF,TGTGCCAGCCGAGCGCGGATATTCCCCGATACGCAGTATTTT
NA,TRBV7-2,NA,TRBJ1-1,CASSLSPPGYTEAFF,TGTGCCAGCAGCTTATCCCCCCCAGGGTACACTGAAGCTTTCTTT
NA,TRBV12-3/TRBV12-4,NA,TRBJ2-7,CASSRAPGHAYEQYF,TGTGCCAGCAGTAGAGCACCGGGACACGCATACGAGCAGTACTTC
NA,TRBV28,NA,TRBJ2-5,CASRALETQYF,TGTGCCAGCAGGGCCCTTGAGACCCAGTACTTC
TRBD1,TRBV5-1,few,TRBJ2-7,CASTPGQGATYEQYF,TGCGCCAGCACCCCGGGACAGGGGGCGACCTACGAGCAGTACTTC
TRBD2,TRBV5-1,NA,TRBJ2-1,CASSPDGTSSDEQFF,TGCGCCAGCAGCCCGGACGGGACTAGTTCCGATGAGCAGTTCTTC
NA,TRBV12-3/TRBV12-4,NA,TRBJ1-1,CATSGVHTEAFF,TGTGCCACCAGCGGGGTGCACACTGAAGCTTTCTTT
NA,TRBV6-1,many,TRBJ1-5,CASSPRDGGAQHF,TGTGCCAGCAGCCCCAGGGACGGCGGGGCCCAGCATTTT
TRBD2,TRBV11-2,NA,TRBJ2-1,CASSHYPFPGLAGGNEQFF,TGTGCCAGCAGCCACTACCCTTTTCCGGGACTAGCGGGAGGGAATGAGCAGTTCTTC
TRBD1,TRBV29-1,NA,TRBJ2-7,CSVAPGQKSYEQYF,TGCAGCGTTGCTCCGGGACAGAAGTCCTACGAGCAGTACTTC
TRBD2,TRBV12-3/TRBV12-4,NA,TRBJ2-5,CASGTSGRKGETQYF,TGTGCCAGCGGGACTAGCGGGAGAAAGGGAGAGACCCAGTACTTC
NA,TRBV7-8,NA,TRBJ1-5,CASNADSNQPQHF,TGTGCCAGCAATGCGGATAGCAATCAGCCCCAGCATTTT
NA,TRBV11-2,NA,TRBJ1-2,CASSRRSLYGYTF,TGTGCCAGCAGCCGCAGGAGCCTCTATGGCTACACCTTC
NA,TRBV6-5,NA,TRBJ2-2,CASSYSKTRGGELFF,TGTGCCAGCAGTTACTCTAAAACCAGGGGCGGGGAGCTGTTTTTT
NA,TRBV21-1,many,TRBJ2-3,CASNPSKTGAYF,TGTGCCAGCAACCCTTCCAAGACCGGGGCGTATTTT
NA,TRBV12-3/TRBV12-4,few,TRBJ2-2,CASSYRINTGELFF,TGTGCCAGCAGTTATAGGATCAACACCGGGGAGCTGTTTTTT
NA,TRBV7-2,NA,TRBJ1-6,CASSLLNSPLHF,TGTGCCAGCAGCTTATTAAATTCACCCCTCCACTTT
NA,TRBV4-1,NA,TRBJ2-7,CASSHQPGESEQYF,TGCGCCAGCAGCCATCAACCGGGGGAGTCCGAGCAGTACTTC
NA,TRBV29-1,NA,TRBJ1-1,CSVRTGGDTEAFF,TGCAGCGTCCGGACTGGAGGGGACACTGAAGCTTTCTTT
TRBD1,TRBV4-3,NA,TRBJ2-7,CASSRDRGHEQYF,TGCGCCAGCAGCCGAGACAGGGGTCACGAGCAGTACTTC
NA,TRBV20-1,NA,TRBJ1-5,CSVQWGTDQPQHF,TGCAGTGTTCAGTGGGGTACCGATCAGCCCCAGCATTTT
NA,TRBV24-1,NA,TRBJ1-5,CATSAGRRANQPQHF,TGTGCCACCAGTGCGGGACGGCGGGCTAATCAGCCCCAGCATTTT
NA,TRBV7-3,NA,TRBJ1-3,CASSLTEGDTIYF,TGTGCCAGCAGCTTAACTGAGGGAGACACCATATATTTT
NA,TRBV6-2/TRBV6-3,once,TRBJ2-1,CASSYSGPGDEQFF,TGTGCCAGCAGTTACAGCGGGCCCGGCGATGAGCAGTTCTTC
TRBD1,TRBV5-1,NA,TRBJ1-4,CASSLATTTGGQNEKLFF,TGCGCCAGCAGCTTGGCGACAACCACAGGGGGCCAGAATGAAAAACTGTTTTTT